This T cell receptor beta chain originates from a study of T cell responses to AZD1222 COVID-19 vaccine (dated by TCRdb to the early 2020s). A note on the overall study: AZD1222 recipients whose second dose came at about 4 weeks and those whose second dose came at about 12 weeks were combined into one group, since spike-specific TCR depth and breadth did not differ between the two schedules. A total of 233 trial participants underwent TCR sequencing, of whom some 210 received two doses of AZD1222 and about 25 received two doses of the MenACWY control vaccine. Enrollment into the trials was organized by age into subgroups of 18-55, 56-69 and 70-plus years, and those subgroups contained roughly 150, 30 and 60 TCR-sequenced participants, respectively.

What the time point label conveys for this sample: baseline before first vaccination. Samples from vaccinated people were obtained from the UK trials COV001 and COV002, which included a single-blind randomized controlled phase 2/3 trial of AZD1222 (ChAdOx1 nCoV-19) in healthy adults. For TCRbeta chain sequencing, PBMC samples from trial participants were taken at day 0 and at day 28 after the second dose. The CDR3 regions of human TCRbeta chains were analyzed by immunosequencing. The study's own analysis went as follows. Repertoire TCRs were checked for matches against a reference library of SARS-CoV-2-specific TCRs that had been generated using the MIRA antigen-specificity platform. Breadth was defined as the fraction of unique TCRs that were SARS-CoV-2-associated. Depth was defined as the fraction of total T cells that were SARS-CoV-2-associated. Using the MIRA data, each spike-specific TCR was mapped to the spike region that the TCR reacts to and placed in a CD4 or CD8 class. Log10-transformed breadth and depth values were compared by one-way ANOVA with Sidak's multiple comparisons tests. TCRdb obtained this table from immuneACCESS and retained in-frame rearrangements with V and J assigned. These tables miss some clones; where compared with another copy, unresolved V genes account for less than half of the shortfall, and the remainder is unexplained. The V and J calls and clone size are taken from that table; D and trimming were inferred from the DNA. Across this sample there are roughly 150,000 clones, with approximately 92% seen only once. The ten biggest clones cover over 1.5% of the sample.

CDR1 and CDR2, looked up from the germline V gene (reference sequence), are LGHDT and YNNKEL. The CDR3 spans 18 residues, from the cysteine through the phenylalanine. The only DNA kept is the CDR3, 54 bases in frame from the first base. V is clipped by 4 bases and J by 0 bases, and the sequence between their germline boundaries is 19 bases long. The paper's findings and limits, for the study overall: Because no day 14 peak-response samples were available, the repertoires could be characterized only after the peak T cell response. Vaccine-associated CD4 TCRs spanned the whole spike protein, with dominant responses in regions 160-218 and 743-854. After two AZD1222 doses, both the breadth and the depth of spike-specific TCRs were significantly higher than at day 0 and than in MenACWY recipients. Most participants were white British and females outnumbered males, and the authors suggested that clonal diversity may have been underestimated. Nearly half of unique spike-specific TCRs reportedly recognized epitopes outside regions mutated in the B.1.351 and B.1.1.7 variants. Only five to seven AZD1222 recipients were SARS-CoV-2 seropositive at baseline, limiting conclusions about previously exposed vaccinees. In the small 56-69-year group, the increase in depth fell short of significance, most likely because of low power.

With regard to this clone: Its antigen is not yet known. Base qualities are not at hand, and no much larger clone is one base apart.

Rearrangement joined TRBV3-1 (or the pseudogene TRBV3-2) to TRBJ2-4, and the D gene may be TRBD2, 6 bases matching. This sequence was found in an adult in good health. The source was peripheral blood, collected on day 0 of AZD1222 vaccination. This receptor carries the CDR3 CASSLGRGTSLAKNIQYF. The nucleotides are TGTGCCAGCAGCCTTGGACGGGGGACGAGCCTAGCCAAAAACATTCAGTACTTC.